The T cell receptor beta chain under discussion was sequenced for a study of T cell clonotyping in hematopoietic cell transplantation. CDR3 length: 14 amino acids. Germline CDR1 and CDR2: LNHDA and SQIVND (reference sequence). V lost 4 bases and J 7 bases, leaving 14 bases between the germline ends. The repertoire was sequenced with immunoSEQ multiplex PCR; TCRdb's copy has only in-frame clones and lacks some. The sample lists 35,000 to 50,000 clones, 95% seen once, with nearly 0.95% in the top ten. This TCR came from a man in his thirties or forties in good health. Some clones in this sample may be carry-over from other donors' samples. Source material: peripheral blood mononuclear cells. J is TRBJ2-1 and V is TRBV19; weak D call: TRBD2 (5 bases). The CDR3 DNA reads as TGTGCCAGTAGTAATCCGGCTAGCAGGAATGAGCAGTTCTTC. Its translation: CASSNPASRNEQFF.